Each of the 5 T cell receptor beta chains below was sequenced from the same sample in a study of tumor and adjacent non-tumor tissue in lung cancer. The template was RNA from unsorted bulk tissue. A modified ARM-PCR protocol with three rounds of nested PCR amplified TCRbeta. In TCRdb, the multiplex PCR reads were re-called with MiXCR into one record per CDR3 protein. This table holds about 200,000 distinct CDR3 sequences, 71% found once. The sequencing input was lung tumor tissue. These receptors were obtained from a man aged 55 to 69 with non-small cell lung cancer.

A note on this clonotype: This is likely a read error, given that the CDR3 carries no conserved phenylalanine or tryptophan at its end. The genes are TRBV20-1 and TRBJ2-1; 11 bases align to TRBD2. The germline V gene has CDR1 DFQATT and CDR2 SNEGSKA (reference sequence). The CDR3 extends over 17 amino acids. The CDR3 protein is CSARGDKGLAVYNEQFL. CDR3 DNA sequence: TGCAGTGCTAGAGGCGATAAGGGACTAGCGGTCTACAACGAGCAGTTCCTC.

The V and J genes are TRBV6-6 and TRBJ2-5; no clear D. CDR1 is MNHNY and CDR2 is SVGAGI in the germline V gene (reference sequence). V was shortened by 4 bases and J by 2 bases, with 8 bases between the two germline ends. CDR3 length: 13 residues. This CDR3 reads CASSLISQETQYF. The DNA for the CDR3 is TGTGCCAGCAGTTTGATCAGTCAAGAGACCCAGTACTTC.

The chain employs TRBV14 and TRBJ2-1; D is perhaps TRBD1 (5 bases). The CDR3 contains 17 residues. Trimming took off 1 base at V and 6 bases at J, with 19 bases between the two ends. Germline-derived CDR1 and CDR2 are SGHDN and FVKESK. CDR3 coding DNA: TGTGCCAGCAGCCAAGTTGGGGCCCTTGTAGGTGGCAATGAGCAGTTCTTC. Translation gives CASSQVGALVGGNEQFF.

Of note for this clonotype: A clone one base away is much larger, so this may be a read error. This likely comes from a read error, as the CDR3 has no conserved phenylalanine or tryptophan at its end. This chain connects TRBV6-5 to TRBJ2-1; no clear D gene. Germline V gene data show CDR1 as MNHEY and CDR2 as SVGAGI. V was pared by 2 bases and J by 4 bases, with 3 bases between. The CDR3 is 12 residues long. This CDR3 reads CASSYGYNEQFL. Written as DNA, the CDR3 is TGTGCCAGCAGTTACGGGTACAATGAGCAGTTCTTA.

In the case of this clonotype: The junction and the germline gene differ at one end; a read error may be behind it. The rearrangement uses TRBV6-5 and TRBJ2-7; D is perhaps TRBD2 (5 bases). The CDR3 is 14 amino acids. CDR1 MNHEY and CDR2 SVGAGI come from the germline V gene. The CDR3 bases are TGTGTCAGCAGAACTCCGGGCATCGGGAACGAGCAGTATTTC. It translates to CVSRTPGIGNEQYF.